This T cell receptor (beta chain) emerged from a study of T-cell reconstitution after alpha-beta-depleted transplantation in children (dated by TCRdb to about 2016). About the study as a whole: Using TCR repertoire profiling, the study quantitatively followed how T-cell immune reconstitution unfolded in children after TCRalphabeta/CD19-depleted allogeneic hematopoietic cell transplantation.

The junction carries 6 bases between V and J, which are trimmed by 1 base and 3 bases respectively. CDR1 LNHNV and CDR2 YYDKDF are derived from the germline V gene (reference sequence). Counted from cysteine to phenylalanine, this CDR3 has 13 amino acids. Solely the CDR3 DNA is kept, with 39 bases framed from the first base. Library generation was performed with PCR. The sequencer was an Illumina HiSeq 2500. TCR libraries were prepared with molecular barcoding, using unique molecular identifiers to normalize TCRbeta repertoire quantification. Through fastp at Q25 and MiXCR, TCRdb rebuilt clones from the public reads, retaining in-frame beta chains. For every CDR3 protein sequence, its rows merge into one entry that carries the most common genes and DNA. The sample has about 400,000 distinct CDR3 sequences on record, 13% of them singletons. Of the sample, approximately 4.3% falls within the top ten clones.

This clonotype has a handful of counts. Its antigen remains undetermined. It has no much larger one-base neighbor in the sample; base qualities were not kept. This clonotype originated in a human donor who donated a stem cell graft to a child with Fanconi anemia. The chain couples TRBV15 to TRBJ2-5; the D gene identity is not certain. Material: PBMCs, obtained from the stem cell graft. In nucleotide form, the sequence is TGTGCCACCAGCAGAGCCGCTGAAGAGACCCAGTACTTC. It specifies CATSRAAEETQYF. The full variable domain, completed from the reference TRBV15 and TRBJ2-5 proteins outside the CDR3, reads DAMVIQNPRYQVTQFGKPVTLSCSQTLNHNVMYWYQQKSSQAPKLLFHYYDKDFNNEADTPDNFQSRRPNTSFCFLDIRSPGLGDTAMYLCATSRAAEETQYFGPGTRLLVL.